Shown below are 17 T cell receptor beta chains from a single sample sequenced in a study. TCRdb called the RT-PCR reads again in MiXCR, with one record for every CDR3 protein. The data hold almost 700,000 distinct CDR3 sequences, with approximately 15% observed a single time. Sequenced material: memory CD4+ T cells from blood. The receptors here all came from a female donor in good health, serving as a healthy control.

This chain links TRBV25-1 with TRBJ1-2; a possible D gene is TRBD1 (6 bases). V lost 2 bases and J lost 8, with 18 bases in between. CDR3 length equals 15 residues. Germline CDR1 is MGHDK and CDR2 is SYGVNS. The chain's CDR3 is CASSEQGTTTWGYTF. CDR3 nucleotides: TGTGCCAGCAGTGAACAGGGGACGACGACGTGGGGCTACACCTTC.

This clonotype was seen only a few times. In nucleotides, the CDR3 is TGCAGTGCTAGAGATAGGGCGGGAACCGGGGAGCTGTTTTTT. Protein product: CSARDRAGTGELFF. The chain links TRBV20-1 to TRBJ2-2; tentative D call: TRBD2 (6 bases). Germline-derived CDR1 and CDR2 are DFQATT and SNEGSKA (reference sequence). The CDR3 has 14 amino acids. The V and J ends lost 0 bases and 5 bases respectively, with 10 bases between them.

The chain employs TRBV5-1 and TRBJ2-1; D is possibly TRBD1 or TRBD2 (5 bases each). Trimming pared 5 bases from V and 5 bases from J, leaving 14 bases between. CDR1 and CDR2 from the germline V gene are SGHRS and YFSETQ. The CDR3 is 14 residues long. CDR3 in amino acids: CASSGAGSNNEQFF. The CDR3, as DNA: TGCGCCAGCAGTGGTGCAGGGAGTAACAATGAGCAGTTCTTC. Full variable domain (missing parts from reference TRBV5-1 and TRBJ2-1): KAGVTQTPRYLIKTRGQQVTLSCSPISGHRSVSWYQQTPGQGLQFLFEYFSETQRNKGNFPGRFSGRQFSNSRSEMNVSTLELGDSALYLCASSGAGSNNEQFFGPGTRLTVL.

V and J are TRBV11-2 and TRBJ2-4; maybe TRBD1 (6 bases). Germline V gene sequence: CDR1 SGHAT, CDR2 FQNNGV. The CDR3 runs 16 residues. Between the trimmed V and J ends, which lost 5 bases and 0 bases, there was a span of 14 bases. Here the CDR3 reads CASSPPGQLAKNIQYF. CDR3 nucleotide sequence: TGTGCCAGCAGCCCACCGGGACAACTAGCCAAAAACATTCAGTACTTC.

The chain couples TRBV29-1 to TRBJ2-3; D is perhaps TRBD1 or TRBD2 (5 bases each). The CDR3 is made up of 15 amino acids. The ends were cut back, 1 base at V and 0 bases at J, with 11 bases in the middle. Germline lookup yields CDR1 SQVTM and CDR2 ANQGSEA. The CDR3 nucleotides are TGCAGCGTTGAAGGGGACCCCCCTAGCACAGATACGCAGTATTTT. This encodes CSVEGDPPSTDTQYF.

This rearrangement joins TRBV10-3 to TRBJ1-2, with TRBD1 as a possible D gene (5 bases). Between the trimmed V and J ends, which lost 0 bases and 4 bases, there was a span of 15 bases. This CDR3 is 16 amino acids long. CDR1 is ENHRY and CDR2 is SYGVKD in the germline V gene. CDR3 protein: CAISESTPGLGYGYTF. Here the CDR3 DNA reads TGTGCCATCAGTGAGTCGACTCCGGGGCTTGGCTATGGCTACACCTTC.

This clonotype was counted only a few times. The chain recombines TRBV28 with TRBJ2-1; TRBD2 might be the D (6 bases). The CDR3 is made up of 15 amino acids. Trimming pared 3 bases from V and 7 bases from J, leaving 16 bases between. Per the germline V gene, CDR1 is MDHEN and CDR2 is SYDVKM. The CDR3 here is CASSLAGGGRNEQFF. In DNA, the CDR3 is TGTGCCAGCAGTTTGGCTGGGGGAGGTCGTAATGAGCAGTTCTTC.

This clonotype was seen at least ten times. The CDR3 loop reads CASSLGIGDRGRTGELFF. The CDR3 DNA follows: TGTGCCAGCAGCTTAGGGATTGGGGACAGGGGGCGCACCGGGGAGCTGTTTTTT. The V gene is TRBV7-2, the J gene TRBJ2-2; 12 bases agree with TRBD1. This CDR3 contains 18 residues. Germline CDR1 reads SGHTA; CDR2 reads FQGNSA. J gave up 4 bases and V 1 base, and 7 bases lay outside the gene matches.

The sample holds a few counts of this clonotype. The chain is built from TRBV24-1 and TRBJ2-5, with unresolved D. Germline CDR1 and CDR2: KGHDR and SFDVKD. The CDR3 is made up of 14 amino acids. The ends were cut back, 3 bases at V and 4 bases at J, with 11 bases in the middle. The CDR3 bases are TGTGCCACCAGTGATAGAGCGAGAGGAGAGACCCAGTACTTC. The encoded protein is CATSDRARGETQYF.

This clonotype was seen ten or more times. CDR3 sequence: CASSQARGGTEAFF. CDR3 coding DNA: TGCGCCAGCAGCCAGGCCCGGGGGGGCACTGAAGCTTTCTTT. V usage is TRBV4-3 and J usage is TRBJ1-1, with a possible D match to TRBD1 (5 bases). Germline CDR1 reads LGHNA; CDR2 reads YSLEER. V lost 3 bases to trimming and J lost 4 bases, with 12 bases between them. The CDR3 consists of 14 residues.

V usage is TRBV18 and J usage is TRBJ1-2; tentatively, D is TRBD1 (5 bases). Trimming removed 1 base at V and 8 bases at J, with 11 bases between. The CDR3 has 13 amino acids. The germline V gene encodes CDR1 KGHSH and CDR2 LQKENI. CDR3 protein: CASSPQGSDGYTF. In nucleotides, the CDR3 is TGTGCCAGCTCACCACAGGGGTCTGACGGCTACACCTTC.

This clonotype was seen a few times. V gene TRBV5-5 combines with J gene TRBJ2-1; 10 bases line up with TRBD2. Germline V gene lookup returns CDR1 SGHKS and CDR2 YYEKEE (reference sequence). V lost 4 bases, J lost 4 bases, and 11 bases stayed unmatched. The CDR3 contains 17 residues. CDR3 nucleotides: TGTGCCAGCAGCCCCAGATCTAGCGGGGGAACTTACAATGAGCAGTTCTTC. Residues: CASSPRSSGGTYNEQFF. Looking up the rest from reference TRBV5-5 and TRBJ2-1 gives the full variable domain: DAGVTQSPTHLIKTRGQQVTLRCSPISGHKSVSWYQQVLGQGPQFIFQYYEKEERGRGNFPDRFSARQFPNYSSELNVNALLLGDSALYLCASSPRSSGGTYNEQFFGPGTRLTVL.

The table lists this clonotype with a few counts. This sequence joins TRBV3-1 and TRBJ2-6; 8 nucleotides agree with TRBD1. V trimming: 0 bases; J trimming: 4 bases; junction bases outside the gene matches: 11. The CDR3 has 19 residues. In germline, CDR1 is LGHDT, CDR2 YNNKEL (reference sequence). Written as DNA, the CDR3 is TGTGCCAGCAGCCAAGACTGGACAGGGTATCATACCGGGGCCAACGTCCTGACTTTC. It encodes CASSQDWTGYHTGANVLTF. The full variable domain, rest sourced from reference TRBV3-1 and TRBJ2-6, is DTAVSQTPKYLVTQMGNDKSIKCEQNLGHDTMYWYKQDSKKFLKIMFSYNNKELIINETVPNRFSPKSPDKAHLNLHINSLELGDSAVYFCASSQDWTGYHTGANVLTFGAGSRLTVL.

This clonotype came up a few times. The chain joins TRBV20-1 to TRBJ1-6; the D is unclear. V gave up 5 bases and J gave up 0 bases, with 11 bases separating them. The CDR3 is 15 amino acids. Germline CDR1 reads DFQATT; CDR2 reads SNEGSKA (reference sequence). The CDR3 reads CSAPPGNSYNSPLHF. The CDR3, as DNA: TGCAGTGCTCCCCCGGGCAACTCCTATAATTCACCCCTCCACTTT.

Only a few counts were recorded for this clonotype. The chain carries TRBV3-1 and TRBJ2-3, with 8 bases that match TRBD2. Per germline, CDR1 LGHDT and CDR2 YNNKEL (reference sequence). V dropped 3 bases and J dropped 0; count of bases not matched to a gene: 8. CDR3 length: 17 amino acids. DNA for the CDR3: TGTGCCAGCAGCCATTGGAAGGCGGGAGGTAGCACAGATACGCAGTATTTT. Translated: CASSHWKAGGSTDTQYF.

The chain combines TRBV30 with TRBJ1-2, with 8 bases aligning to TRBD1. The CDR3 length is 14 residues. CDR1 is GTSNPN and CDR2 is SVGIG in the germline V gene (reference sequence). V gave up 0 bases and J gave up 6 bases; unmatched junction bases: 6. CDR3 sequence reads: CAWSVGQGANGYTF. The CDR3 region has the DNA TGTGCCTGGAGTGTTGGTCAGGGGGCGAATGGCTACACCTTC.

The chain uses TRBV7-6 and TRBJ2-1, with D unresolved. V gave up 1 base and J gave up 7 bases, with 11 bases separating them. Germline loops: CDR1 SGHVS, CDR2 FNYEAQ. The CDR3 spans 14 residues. CDR3 region: CASSLVGLDNEQFF. CDR3 DNA sequence: TGTGCCAGCAGCTTAGTGGGTCTAGATAATGAGCAGTTCTTC.